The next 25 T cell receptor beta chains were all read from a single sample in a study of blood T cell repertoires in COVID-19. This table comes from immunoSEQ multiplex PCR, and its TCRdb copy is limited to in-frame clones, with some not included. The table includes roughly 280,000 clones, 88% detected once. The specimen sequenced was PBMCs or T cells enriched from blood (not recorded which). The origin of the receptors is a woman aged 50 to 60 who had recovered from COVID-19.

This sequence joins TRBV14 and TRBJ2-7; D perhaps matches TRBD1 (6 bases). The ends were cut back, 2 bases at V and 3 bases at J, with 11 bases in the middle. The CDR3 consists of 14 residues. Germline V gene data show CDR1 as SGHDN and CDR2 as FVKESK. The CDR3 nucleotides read TGTGCCAGCAGCCAAAGGACAGTAAGCTACGAGCAGTACTTC. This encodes CASSQRTVSYEQYF.

The DNA for the CDR3 is TGTGCCAGCAGCCCCCAAACGGGGGGTTGGAACACTGAAGCTTTCTTT. As protein: CASSPQTGGWNTEAFF. The J gene is TRBJ1-1, the V gene TRBV7-2; D is possibly TRBD1 (5 bases). CDR3 length: 16 amino acids. Trimming removed 5 bases at V and 1 base at J, with 17 bases between. Germline-derived CDR1 and CDR2 are SGHTA and FQGNSA.

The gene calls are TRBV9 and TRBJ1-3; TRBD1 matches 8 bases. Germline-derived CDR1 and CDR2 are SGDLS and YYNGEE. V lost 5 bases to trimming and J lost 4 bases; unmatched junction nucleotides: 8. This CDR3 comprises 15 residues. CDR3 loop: CASSATGGAGNTIYF. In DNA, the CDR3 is TGTGCCAGCAGTGCAACAGGGGGTGCAGGAAACACCATATATTTT.

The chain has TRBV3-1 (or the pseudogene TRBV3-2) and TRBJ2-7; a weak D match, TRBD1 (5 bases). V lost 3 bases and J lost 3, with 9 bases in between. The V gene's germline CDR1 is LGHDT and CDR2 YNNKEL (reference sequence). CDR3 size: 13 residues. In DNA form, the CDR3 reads TGTGCCAGCAGCCACCGACAGTACTACGAGCAGTACTTC. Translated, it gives CASSHRQYYEQYF.

CDR3 residues: CASGGDYLYEQYF. CDR3 coding DNA: TGTGCCAGCGGGGGGGACTACCTCTACGAGCAGTACTTC. The V call is TRBV6-5, the J call TRBJ2-7, with 7 positions matching TRBD2. This CDR3 is 13 amino acids long. V lost 8 bases, J lost 3 bases, and 7 bases stayed unmatched. Per the germline V gene, CDR1 is MNHEY and CDR2 is SVGAGI.

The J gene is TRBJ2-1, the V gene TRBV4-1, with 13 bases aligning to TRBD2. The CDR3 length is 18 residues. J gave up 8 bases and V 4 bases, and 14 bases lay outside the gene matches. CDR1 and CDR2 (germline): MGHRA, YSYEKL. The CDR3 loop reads CASSPTRGLAGALDEQFF. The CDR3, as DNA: TGCGCCAGCAGCCCAACCCGCGGACTAGCGGGAGCATTGGATGAGCAGTTCTTC.

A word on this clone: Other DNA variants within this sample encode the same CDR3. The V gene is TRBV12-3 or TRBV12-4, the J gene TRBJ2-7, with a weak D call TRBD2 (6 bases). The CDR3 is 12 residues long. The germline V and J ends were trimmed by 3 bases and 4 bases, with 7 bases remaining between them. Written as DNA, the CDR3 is TGTGCCAGCAGTTTCGGGGGATACGAGCAGTACTTC. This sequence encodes CASSFGGYEQYF.

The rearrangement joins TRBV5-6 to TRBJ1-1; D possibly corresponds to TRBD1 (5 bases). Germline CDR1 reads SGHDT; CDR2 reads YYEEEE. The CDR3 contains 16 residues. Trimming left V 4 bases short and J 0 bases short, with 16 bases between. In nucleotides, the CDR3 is TGTGCCAGCAGCCGGAGACAGCTCATCGTGAACACTGAAGCTTTCTTT. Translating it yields CASSRRQLIVNTEAFF.

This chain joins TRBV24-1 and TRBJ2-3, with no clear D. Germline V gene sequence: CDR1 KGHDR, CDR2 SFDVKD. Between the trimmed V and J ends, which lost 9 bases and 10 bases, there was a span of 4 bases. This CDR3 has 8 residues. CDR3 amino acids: CATGPQYF. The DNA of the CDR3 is TGTGCCACCGGGCCGCAGTATTTT.

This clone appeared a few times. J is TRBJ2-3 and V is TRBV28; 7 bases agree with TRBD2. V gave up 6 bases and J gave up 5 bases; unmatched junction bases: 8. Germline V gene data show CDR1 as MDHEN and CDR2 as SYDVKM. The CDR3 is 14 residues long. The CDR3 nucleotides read TGTGCCAGCAGGACGGGAGGAGTCGGAGATACGCAGTATTTT. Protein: CASRTGGVGDTQYF.

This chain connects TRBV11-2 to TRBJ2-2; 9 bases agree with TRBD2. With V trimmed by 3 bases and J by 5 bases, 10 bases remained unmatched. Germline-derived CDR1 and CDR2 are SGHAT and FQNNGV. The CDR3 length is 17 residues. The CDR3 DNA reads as TGTGCCAGCAGCTTGGGGCGTGGCGGGAGGGCAACCGGGGAGCTGTTTTTT. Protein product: CASSLGRGGRATGELFF.

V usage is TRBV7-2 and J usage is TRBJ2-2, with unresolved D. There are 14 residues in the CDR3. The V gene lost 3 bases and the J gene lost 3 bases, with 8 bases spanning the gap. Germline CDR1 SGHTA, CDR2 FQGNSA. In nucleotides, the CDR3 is TGTGCCAGCAGCTTCCAGAAACACACCGGGGAGCTGTTTTTT. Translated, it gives CASSFQKHTGELFF. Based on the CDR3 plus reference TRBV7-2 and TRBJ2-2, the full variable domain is GAGVSQSPSNKVTEKGKDVELRCDPISGHTALYWYRQSLGQGLEFLIYFQGNSAPDKSGLPSDRFSAERTGGSVSTLTIQRTQQEDSAVYLCASSFQKHTGELFFGEGSRLTVL.

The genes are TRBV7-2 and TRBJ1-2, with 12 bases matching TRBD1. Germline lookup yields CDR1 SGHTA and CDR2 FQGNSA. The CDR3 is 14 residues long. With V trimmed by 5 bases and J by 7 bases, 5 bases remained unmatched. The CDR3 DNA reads TGTGCCAGCAGCCCAGGGACAGGGGGCTCTGGCTACACCTTC. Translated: CASSPGTGGSGYTF.

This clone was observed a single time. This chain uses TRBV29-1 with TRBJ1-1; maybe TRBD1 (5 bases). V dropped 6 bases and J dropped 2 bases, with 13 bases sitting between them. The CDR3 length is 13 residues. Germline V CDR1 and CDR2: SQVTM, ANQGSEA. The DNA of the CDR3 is TGCAGCGTCGCGGACACCAAAAACACTGAAGCTTTCTTT. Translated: CSVADTKNTEAFF.

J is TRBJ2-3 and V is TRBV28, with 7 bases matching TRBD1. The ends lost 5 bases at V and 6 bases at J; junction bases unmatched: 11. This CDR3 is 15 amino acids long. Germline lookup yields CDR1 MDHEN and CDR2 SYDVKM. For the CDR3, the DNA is TGTGCCAGCAGTACAACAGGGGCAAATCGGGATACGCAGTATTTT. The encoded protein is CASSTTGANRDTQYF.

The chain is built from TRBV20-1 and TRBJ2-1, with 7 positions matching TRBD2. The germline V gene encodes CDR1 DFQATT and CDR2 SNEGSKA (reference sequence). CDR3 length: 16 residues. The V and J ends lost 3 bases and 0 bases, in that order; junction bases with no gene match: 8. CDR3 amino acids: CSASFSLADSYNEQFF. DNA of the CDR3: TGCAGTGCTAGTTTCAGCCTAGCGGACTCCTACAATGAGCAGTTCTTC.

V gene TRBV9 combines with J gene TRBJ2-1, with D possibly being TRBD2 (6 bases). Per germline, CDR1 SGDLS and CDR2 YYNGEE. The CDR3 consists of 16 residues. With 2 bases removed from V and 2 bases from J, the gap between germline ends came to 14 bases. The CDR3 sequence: CASSVSRRDPYNEQFF. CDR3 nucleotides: TGTGCCAGCAGCGTTTCACGGCGGGACCCCTACAATGAGCAGTTCTTC.

The CDR3 spells CASSLTTGFEQYF. The CDR3 nucleotides are TGTGCCAGCTCACTGACAACAGGGTTCGAGCAGTACTTC. The chain employs TRBV18 and TRBJ2-7; possibly TRBD1 for D (6 bases). Germline CDR1 reads KGHSH; CDR2 reads LQKENI. V lost 4 bases to trimming and J lost 6 bases, with 13 bases between them. CDR3 length: 13 amino acids.

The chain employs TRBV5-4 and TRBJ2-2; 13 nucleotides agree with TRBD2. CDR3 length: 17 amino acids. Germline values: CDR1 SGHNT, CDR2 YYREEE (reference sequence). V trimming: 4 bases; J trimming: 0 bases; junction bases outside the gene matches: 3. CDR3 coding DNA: TGTGCCAGCAGCCCGGGACTAGCGGGAACGAACACCGGGGAGCTGTTTTTT. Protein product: CASSPGLAGTNTGELFF.

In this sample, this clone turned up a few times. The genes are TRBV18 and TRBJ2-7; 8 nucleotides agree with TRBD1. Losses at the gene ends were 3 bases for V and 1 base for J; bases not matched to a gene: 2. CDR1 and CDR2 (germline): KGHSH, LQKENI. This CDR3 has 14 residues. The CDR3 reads CASSPRQGSYEQYF. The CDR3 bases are TGTGCCAGCTCACCTAGACAGGGGTCCTACGAGCAGTACTTC.

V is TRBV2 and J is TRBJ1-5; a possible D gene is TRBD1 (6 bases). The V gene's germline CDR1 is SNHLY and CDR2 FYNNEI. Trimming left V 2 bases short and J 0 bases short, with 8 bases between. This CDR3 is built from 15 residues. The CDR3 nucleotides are TGTGCCAGCAGTGAATGGGACACTAGCAATCAGCCCCAGCATTTT. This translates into CASSEWDTSNQPQHF.

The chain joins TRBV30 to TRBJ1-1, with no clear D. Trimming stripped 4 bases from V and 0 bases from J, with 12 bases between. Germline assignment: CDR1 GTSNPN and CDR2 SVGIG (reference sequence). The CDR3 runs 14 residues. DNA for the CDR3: TGTGCCTGGACTAGCGCAGCAATGAACACTGAAGCTTTCTTT. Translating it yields CAWTSAAMNTEAFF.

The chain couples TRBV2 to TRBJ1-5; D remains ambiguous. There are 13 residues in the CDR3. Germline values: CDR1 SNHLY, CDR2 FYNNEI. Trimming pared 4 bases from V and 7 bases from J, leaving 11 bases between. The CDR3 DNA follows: TGTGCCAGCAGTGGGGCCCCCCAACAGCCCCAGCATTTT. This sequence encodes CASSGAPQQPQHF.

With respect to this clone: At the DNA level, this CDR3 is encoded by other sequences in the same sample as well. This CDR3 reads CASSPQGGETQYF. DNA for the CDR3: TGCGCCAGCAGCCCCCAGGGAGGCGAGACCCAGTACTTC. The rearrangement joins TRBV5-1 to TRBJ2-5; the D gene is possibly TRBD2 (6 bases). The CDR3 totals 13 residues. Trimming removed 4 bases at V and 5 bases at J, with 12 bases between. Germline V gene data show CDR1 as SGHRS and CDR2 as YFSETQ.

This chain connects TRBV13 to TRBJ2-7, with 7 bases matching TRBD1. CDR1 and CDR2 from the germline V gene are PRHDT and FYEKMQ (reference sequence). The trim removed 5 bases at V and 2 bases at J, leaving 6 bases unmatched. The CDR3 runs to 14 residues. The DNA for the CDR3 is TGTGCCAGCAGCGTAAGGGGACAGACCTACGAGCAGTACTTC. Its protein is CASSVRGQTYEQYF.